Reported below is one T cell receptor beta chain. The CDR3 covers 16 residues. The V and J ends lost 0 bases and 3 bases, in that order; junction bases with no gene match: 7. Germline V gene data show CDR1 as SGHRS and CDR2 as YFSETQ. Using a J-beta primer mix together with a sample-barcoded 5' primer, a second PCR was run for about 6 to 12 cycles. Every molecule of cDNA carried a tag from a template-switch adaptor with 12 random nucleotides. TCRdb recomputed calls from the 5' RACE reads with MiXCR, one row per CDR3 protein. This sample carries about 830,000 distinct CDR3 sequences, roughly 60% of them seen once, and the ten largest clones take 20% to 25%. The data were taken from a study of blood T cells in healthy people across ages.

The chain uses TRBV5-1 and TRBJ2-3; 7 positions agree with TRBD2. The sample was blood. The sequence was collected from a young man in good health. The CDR3 loop reads CASSLGALAVTDTQYF. CDR3 bases: TGCGCCAGCAGCTTGGGGGCCCTAGCGGTGACAGATACGCAGTATTTT.